Below, 5 T cell receptor beta chains from the same sample are listed, as sequenced in a study of T-cell reconstitution after alpha-beta-depleted transplantation in children. Unique molecular identifiers tagged the TCRbeta library. TCRdb reprocessed the PCR reads with MiXCR, giving one entry per CDR3 protein. The sample holds more than 400,000 distinct CDR3 sequences; 43% are singletons and the top ten take under 35%. The input for sequencing was PBMCs, taken before TCRalphabeta/CD19-depleted stem cell transplant. Every receptor here comes from a girl aged 2-9 years with aplastic anemia, due to receive a stem cell transplant.

Many counts were recorded for this clonotype. V gene TRBV29-1 combines with J gene TRBJ2-1; 12 positions match TRBD2. The CDR3 is made up of 15 amino acids. The trim removed 7 bases at V and 5 bases at J, leaving 9 bases unmatched. CDR1 SQVTM and CDR2 ANQGSEA come from the germline V gene. The CDR3 spells CSGELLAGGDNEQFF. Here the CDR3 DNA reads TGCAGCGGAGAACTCCTAGCGGGAGGGGACAATGAGCAGTTCTTC.

The V call is TRBV29-1, the J call TRBJ2-5, with 9 bases lining up with TRBD1. The J segment lost 4 bases and the V segment lost 7 bases, leaving 10 bases of the junction unmatched. The CDR3 consists of 14 residues. Germline V gene sequence: CDR1 SQVTM, CDR2 ANQGSEA. The CDR3 DNA sequence: TGCAGCGCATTACCGGGACAGGGAATAGAGACCCAGTACTTC. This sequence encodes CSALPGQGIETQYF.

This clonotype was recorded many times. This rearrangement joins TRBV20-1 to TRBJ1-4; D uncertain. The V end was cut by 3 bases, the J end by 4 bases, with 12 bases between. CDR3 length: 14 residues. Germline-derived CDR1 and CDR2 are DFQATT and SNEGSKA (reference sequence). For the CDR3, the DNA is TGCAGTGCTAGTCGGACGGTCCGTAATGAAAAACTGTTTTTT. Protein sequence: CSASRTVRNEKLFF.

This chain links TRBV7-6 with TRBJ2-1; 15 bases are shared with TRBD2. The CDR3 is 17 residues long. V dropped 5 bases and J dropped 1; count of bases not matched to a gene: 3. CDR1 is SGHVS, CDR2 FNYEAQ, per germline. The DNA of the CDR3 is TGTGCCAGCAGCAAAGGGACTAGCGGGGGGTCCTACAATGAGCAGTTCTTC. It encodes CASSKGTSGGSYNEQFF.

This clonotype appeared a single time. This chain uses TRBV28 with TRBJ1-3; TRBD1 agrees at 10 bases. Germline V gene data show CDR1 as MDHEN and CDR2 as SYDVKM. Trimming cost V 6 bases and J 7 bases; bases outside gene matches: 9. This CDR3 contains 15 residues. In DNA, the CDR3 is TGTGCCAGCAGCCCCGGGACAGGGGAGGCTAACACCATATATTTT. It encodes CASSPGTGEANTIYF.